These T cell receptor beta chains were read from a single sample in a study of shared clonotypes between healthy human individuals. Produced via immunoSEQ multiplex PCR; TCRdb's table is partial and in-frame only. The sample lists roughly 320,000 clones; roughly 84% were seen once. Source material: memory CD8+ T cells sorted from blood. The origin of the receptors is a man aged 18 to 29 in good health. Each CDR3 is given with its conserved first and last residue. D genes are given only for firm matches. The size of a clone is reported for some rows only, either as once, few or many, or as a class for expanded clones.

v_gene: TRBV11-3
j_gene: TRBJ2-7
abundance: few
d_gene: .
CDR3nt: TGTGCCAGCAGCTCGGGGACCCGGCCCTACGAGCAGTACTTC
CDR3aa: CASSSGTRPYEQYF

v_gene: TRBV2
j_gene: TRBJ2-3
abundance: once
d_gene: .
CDR3nt: TGTGCCAGCAGTGATTCCGGCGGGGGCGATACGCAGTATTTT
CDR3aa: CASSDSGGGDTQYF

v_gene: TRBV19
j_gene: TRBJ2-2
abundance: few
d_gene: TRBD1
CDR3nt: TGTGCCAGCTCCCCCGGACAGGGAATATGGGAGCTGTTTTTT
CDR3aa: CASSPGQGIWELFF

v_gene: TRBV4-3
j_gene: TRBJ2-7
abundance: .
d_gene: TRBD1
CDR3nt: TGCGCCAGCAGCCAGTCCACCGGGACAGGGGCCTACGAGCAGTACTTC
CDR3aa: CASSQSTGTGAYEQYF

v_gene: TRBV10-3
j_gene: TRBJ2-3
abundance: .
d_gene: .
CDR3nt: TGTGCCATCAGTGAGCCCACAGATACGCAGTATTTT
CDR3aa: CAISEPTDTQYF

v_gene: TRBV13
j_gene: TRBJ2-7
abundance: .
d_gene: TRBD2
CDR3nt: TGTGCCAGCAGCTTTTTCGGGGAGGGATACGAGCAGTACTTC
CDR3aa: CASSFFGEGYEQYF

v_gene: TRBV7-2
j_gene: TRBJ1-3
abundance: .
d_gene: .
CDR3nt: TGTGCCAGCAGCTTAGACGCAAGCTCTGGAAACACCATATATTTT
CDR3aa: CASSLDASSGNTIYF

v_gene: TRBV6-1
j_gene: TRBJ2-2
abundance: .
d_gene: .
CDR3nt: TGTGCCAGCCTGATTGGGAACACCGGGGAGCTGTTTTTT
CDR3aa: CASLIGNTGELFF

v_gene: TRBV7-9
j_gene: TRBJ1-1
abundance: .
d_gene: .
CDR3nt: TGTGCCAGCAGCCCCCAGGTTTTCGCCAGGAACACTGAAGCTTTCTTT
CDR3aa: CASSPQVFARNTEAFF

v_gene: TRBV5-7
j_gene: TRBJ2-7
abundance: .
d_gene: TRBD2
CDR3nt: TGTGCCAGCAGCTTGCCGACTAGCGGGGGGGTTGTATACGAGCAGTACTTC
CDR3aa: CASSLPTSGGVVYEQYF

v_gene: TRBV28
j_gene: TRBJ1-5
abundance: few
d_gene: TRBD1
CDR3nt: TGTGCCAGCACAGGATTGGACAGGGATTATCAGCCCCAGCATTTT
CDR3aa: CASTGLDRDYQPQHF

v_gene: TRBV7-8
j_gene: TRBJ2-2
abundance: .
d_gene: .
CDR3nt: TGTGCCAGCAGCCGGGGACACCGGACTAACACCGGGGAGCTGTTTTTT
CDR3aa: CASSRGHRTNTGELFF

v_gene: TRBV5-1
j_gene: TRBJ2-1
abundance: once
d_gene: .
CDR3nt: TGCGCCAGCAGCCTTTTCAATGAGCAGTTCTTC
CDR3aa: CASSLFNEQFF

v_gene: TRBV2
j_gene: TRBJ2-7
abundance: .
d_gene: TRBD1
CDR3nt: TGTGCCAGCAGGCCGGGACAGGGCTACGAGCAGTACTTC
CDR3aa: CASRPGQGYEQYF

v_gene: TRBV7-9
j_gene: TRBJ1-1
abundance: once
d_gene: .
CDR3nt: TGTGCCAGCAGCTTGGAACCTTTGGGGTCGATGAACACTGAAGCTTTCTTT
CDR3aa: CASSLEPLGSMNTEAFF

v_gene: TRBV11-2
j_gene: TRBJ1-2
abundance: .
d_gene: TRBD1
CDR3nt: TGTGCCAGCAGCCGCTCCCTCAGGGGGCCCTACTATGGCTACACCTTC
CDR3aa: CASSRSLRGPYYGYTF

v_gene: TRBV10-2
j_gene: TRBJ2-2
abundance: .
d_gene: .
CDR3nt: TGCGCCAGCAGTGAAGTGTCCGGCTTCGGGGAGCTGTTTTTT
CDR3aa: CASSEVSGFGELFF

v_gene: TRBV7-9
j_gene: TRBJ1-2
abundance: .
d_gene: TRBD1
CDR3nt: TGTGCCAGCAGCTTAGCGGGGACAGAATTGAACTATGGCTACACCTTC
CDR3aa: CASSLAGTELNYGYTF